Each of the 31 T cell receptor beta chains below was sequenced from the same sample in a study of vaccination and CD4 T cells after COVID-19. No antigen has been assigned to these receptors. Treatment defined: approximately nine-day PBMC culture with coronavirus spike peptide pools or control peptides (ViraFEST assay). The Oncomine TCR Beta short-read assay sequenced DNA from cultured CD4+ T cells. TCRdb redid the calling of the PCR reads with MiXCR, one entry per CDR3 protein. The repertoire holds fewer than 10,000 distinct CDR3 sequences, 61% seen once, with over 15% in the top ten. The sample was cultured CD4+ T cells from blood, taken after SARS-CoV-2 vaccination. The receptors derive from a human donor with COVID-19.

The CDR3 DNA sequence: TGCAGCGTTGGGGACGGGGGAGACATTATTAGAAACACCATATATTTT. Amino acids: CSVGDGGDIIRNTIYF. V and J are TRBV29-1 and TRBJ1-3, with D maybe TRBD1 (5 bases). The CDR3 is made up of 16 amino acids. V was clipped by 4 bases and J by 5 bases, with 21 bases between them. Germline assignment: CDR1 SQVTM and CDR2 ANQGSEA.

The chain is built from TRBV19 and TRBJ2-5; 8 bases match TRBD1. This CDR3 has 13 amino acids. J gave up 5 bases and V 9 bases, and 8 bases lay outside the gene matches. In germline, CDR1 is LNHDA, CDR2 SQIVND (reference sequence). The CDR3 DNA sequence: TGTGCCAGCGGACAGGGCCGAGGTGAGACCCAGTACTTC. This translates into CASGQGRGETQYF.

The CDR3 loop reads CSARDHVGGRDTQYF. The CDR3, as DNA: TGCAGTGCTAGAGATCATGTAGGCGGGAGAGATACGCAGTATTTT. The chain recombines TRBV20-1 with TRBJ2-3; 7 bases agree with TRBD2. The CDR3 covers 15 residues. In germline, CDR1 is DFQATT, CDR2 SNEGSKA (reference sequence). Trimming removed 0 bases from V and 5 bases from J; junction bases left unmatched: 8.

The chain is built from TRBV24-1 and TRBJ2-3, with D perhaps TRBD1 or TRBD2 (5 bases each). Per the germline V gene, CDR1 is KGHDR and CDR2 is SFDVKD. The V and J ends lost 7 bases and 3 bases respectively, with 13 bases between them. There are 14 residues in the CDR3. CDR3 coding DNA: TGTGCCACCAGACTAGGGGAATTGACAGATACGCAGTATTTT. Amino acid sequence: CATRLGELTDTQYF.

J is TRBJ2-5 and V is TRBV10-1; D call uncertain. CDR3 length equals 15 residues. The V gene lost 4 bases and the J gene lost 2 bases, with 14 bases spanning the gap. Germline assignment: CDR1 WNHNN and CDR2 SYGVQD (reference sequence). CDR3 residues: CASSADNSLQETQYF. CDR3 nucleotides: TGCGCCAGCAGTGCGGATAACTCACTTCAAGAGACCCAGTACTTC.

There are a few counts of this clonotype. The CDR3 spells CASSLVWGLAGGVETQYF. Written as DNA, the CDR3 is TGTGCCAGCAGCTTGGTTTGGGGACTAGCGGGGGGCGTGGAGACCCAGTACTTC. The chain is built from TRBV5-6 and TRBJ2-5; 15 nucleotides line up with TRBD2. Looked up from germline, CDR1 is SGHDT and CDR2 is YYEEEE. This CDR3 is 18 amino acids long. V gave up 0 bases and J gave up 5 bases; unmatched junction bases: 8. The whole variable domain, remainder taken from reference TRBV5-6 and TRBJ2-5, is DAGVTQSPTHLIKTRGQQVTLRCSPKSGHDTVSWYQQALGQGPQFIFQYYEEEERQRGNFPDRFSGHQFPNYSSELNVNALLLGDSALYLCASSLVWGLAGGVETQYFGPGTRLLVL.

This clonotype was seen a few times. The junction departs from germline at one end; a sequencing error may be responsible. This chain joins TRBV28 and TRBJ1-2; D unresolved. Looked up from germline, CDR1 is MDHEN and CDR2 is SYDVKM. This CDR3 is 11 amino acids long. CDR3 amino acids: CASSSNYGYTF. CDR3 sequence (DNA): TGTGCCAGCAGTTCTAATTATGGCTACACCTTC.

The rearrangement joins TRBV5-1 to TRBJ2-7, with D perhaps matching TRBD2 (6 bases). There are 14 residues in the CDR3. V was trimmed by 0 bases and J by 6 bases, leaving 13 bases between them. Looked up from germline, CDR1 is SGHRS and CDR2 is YFSETQ. The chain's CDR3 is CASSLELAVGEQYF. CDR3 DNA: TGCGCCAGCAGCTTGGAGTTAGCGGTGGGCGAGCAGTACTTC.

The chain recombines TRBV6-2 or TRBV6-3 with TRBJ1-1; 7 nucleotides align to TRBD1. This CDR3 spans 13 amino acids. Trimming cost V 5 bases and J 5 bases; bases outside gene matches: 5. The V gene's germline CDR1 is MNHEY and CDR2 SVGEGT. The CDR3 loop reads CASSRQGRTEAFF. The DNA for the CDR3 is TGTGCCAGCAGTCGACAGGGAAGGACTGAAGCTTTCTTT.

V gene TRBV6-5 combines with J gene TRBJ2-1; maybe TRBD1 (5 bases). Germline V lookup: CDR1 MNHEY, CDR2 SVGAGI. The CDR3 is made up of 16 amino acids. Trimming took off 2 bases at V and 1 base at J, with 12 bases between the two ends. CDR3 amino acids: CASSYGTGGSYNEQFF. The CDR3 DNA sequence: TGTGCCAGCAGTTACGGAACAGGTGGATCCTACAATGAGCAGTTCTTC.

The CDR3 spells CASSFRQGESSYNSPLHF. DNA of the CDR3: TGTGCCAGCAGTTTTCGACAGGGGGAGAGCTCCTATAATTCACCCCTCCACTTT. V and J are TRBV27 and TRBJ1-6, with 9 bases fitting TRBD1. This CDR3 comprises 18 residues. V trimming: 3 bases; J trimming: 0 bases; junction bases outside the gene matches: 6. Germline V lookup: CDR1 MNHEY, CDR2 SMNVEV (reference sequence).

The chain combines TRBV11-2 with TRBJ2-5; D might be TRBD1 (6 bases). Trimming pared 0 bases from V and 6 bases from J, leaving 14 bases between. Per germline, CDR1 SGHAT and CDR2 FQNNGV. This CDR3 spans 15 amino acids. CDR3 sequence: CASSLEGGQRQTQYF. For the CDR3, the DNA is TGTGCCAGCAGCTTAGAAGGCGGACAGAGGCAGACCCAGTACTTC. The full variable domain, in which reference TRBV11-2 and TRBJ2-5 provide the parts outside the CDR3, is EAGVAQSPRYKIIEKRQSVAFWCNPISGHATLYWYQQILGQGPKLLIQFQNNGVVDDSQLPKDRFSAERLKGVDSTLKIQPAKLEDSAVYLCASSLEGGQRQTQYFGPGTRLLVL.

Notes on this clonotype: A much larger clonotype is one base distant, so this may be a read error. The chain carries TRBV7-9 and TRBJ1-6; the D is unclear. The germline V gene encodes CDR1 SEHNR and CDR2 FQNEAQ (reference sequence). The CDR3 length is 15 residues. The V end was cut by 5 bases, the J end by 8 bases, with 16 bases between. The CDR3 coding sequence is TGTGCCAGCAGCCTTGCCCGGAGCCTTCATTCACCCCTCCACTTT. This encodes CASSLARSLHSPLHF. Drawing the rest from reference TRBV7-9 and TRBJ1-6, the complete variable domain is DTGVSQNPRHKITKRGQNVTFRCDPISEHNRLYWYRQTLGQGPEFLTYFQNEAQLEKSRLLSDRFSAERPKGSFSTLEIQRTEQGDSAMYLCASSLARSLHSPLHFGNGTRLTVT.

CDR3 DNA: TGTGCCACCCGGGCAGCTGTCGCGAACACCGGGGAGCTGTTTTTT. Translated: CATRAAVANTGELFF. The chain links TRBV6-1 to TRBJ2-2; D remains unclear. Germline CDR1 reads MNHNS; CDR2 reads SASEGT. V lost 10 bases to trimming and J lost 0 bases, with 15 bases between them. The CDR3 is made up of 15 amino acids.

This clonotype is labeled medium-sized. The chain combines TRBV20-1 with TRBJ1-2; D unresolved. V lost 3 bases to trimming and J lost 0 bases, with 8 bases between them. CDR3 length equals 13 residues. From germline, CDR1 is DFQATT and CDR2 SNEGSKA (reference sequence). The CDR3 DNA is TGCAGTGCTAGTAGACTTACTAACTATGGCTACACCTTC. It translates to CSASRLTNYGYTF.

The table lists this clonotype with a few counts. The genes are TRBV30 and TRBJ2-3; possibly TRBD2 for D (5 bases). Trimming shortened V by 8 bases and J by 2 bases, and 17 bases separated the two germline ends. CDR3 size: 14 residues. The germline V gene encodes CDR1 GTSNPN and CDR2 SVGIG (reference sequence). CDR3 amino acids: CALGASTATDTQYF. DNA of the CDR3: TGTGCCCTGGGAGCGAGTACCGCCACAGATACGCAGTATTTT.

This clonotype was seen more than once but under ten times. J is TRBJ2-2 and V is TRBV5-4, with D possibly TRBD2 on 5 matching bases. This CDR3 is 16 amino acids long. CDR1 is SGHNT and CDR2 is YYREEE in the germline V gene (reference sequence). Trimming took off 4 bases at V and 4 bases at J, with 17 bases between the two ends. CDR3 in amino acids: CASSALRAAGTGELFF. The CDR3 DNA sequence: TGTGCCAGCAGCGCACTCCGGGCCGCGGGCACCGGGGAGCTGTTTTTT.

This chain uses TRBV2 with TRBJ2-2; D is unresolved. Trimming took 6 bases from V and 3 from J, leaving 11 bases between them. This CDR3 comprises 14 residues. Germline V gene lookup returns CDR1 SNHLY and CDR2 FYNNEI. CDR3 loop: CASRGRRHTGELFF. DNA for the CDR3: TGTGCCAGCAGGGGTCGGCGTCACACCGGGGAGCTGTTTTTT.

The chain employs TRBV27 and TRBJ1-5; D gene ambiguous. Trimming took off 6 bases at V and 0 bases at J, with 12 bases between the two ends. Germline assignment: CDR1 MNHEY and CDR2 SMNVEV (reference sequence). This CDR3 comprises 15 residues. This CDR3 reads CASSLGLNSNQPQHF. In DNA form, the CDR3 reads TGTGCCAGCAGCTTAGGTTTAAATAGCAATCAGCCCCAGCATTTT.

The chain couples TRBV12-3 or TRBV12-4 to TRBJ2-2, with D tentatively TRBD2 (5 bases). The CDR3 totals 13 residues. Trimming left V 3 bases short and J 5 bases short, with 7 bases between. In DNA, the CDR3 is TGTGCCAGCAGTTTGGGGAGTACCGGGGAGCTGTTTTTT. Translated, it gives CASSLGSTGELFF.

J is TRBJ1-2 and V is TRBV12-3 or TRBV12-4; D is undetermined. V lost 3 bases and J 0 bases, leaving 8 bases between the germline ends. The CDR3 totals 14 residues. CDR3 coding DNA: TGTGCCAGCAGTTTGGACGATTCTAACTATGGCTACACCTTC. It encodes CASSLDDSNYGYTF.

This sequence joins TRBV7-8 and TRBJ2-7, with 10 bases aligning to TRBD1. This CDR3 has 17 amino acids. V was clipped by 5 bases and J by 2 bases; unmatched bases: 12. CDR1 SGHVS and CDR2 FQNEAQ come from the germline V gene. The chain's CDR3 is CASSVLTGTGVTYEQYF. CDR3 in DNA: TGTGCCAGCAGCGTGCTAACCGGGACAGGGGTCACCTACGAGCAGTACTTC.

This clonotype turned up a few times. The CDR3 nucleotides read TGTGCCTGGAGTTTAGGGGTTTTGACCTATGGCTACACCTTC. Translated: CAWSLGVLTYGYTF. V usage is TRBV30 and J usage is TRBJ1-2, with D maybe TRBD1 (5 bases). The CDR3 sequence is 14 residues long. CDR1 and CDR2 (germline): GTSNPN, SVGIG (reference sequence). V shed 2 bases and J shed 4 bases, with 14 bases lying between them.

This clonotype has a handful of counts. The chain combines TRBV11-1 with TRBJ2-5, with a possible D match to TRBD2 (6 bases). The CDR3 is made up of 15 amino acids. Germline CDR1 is SGHAT and CDR2 is FQDESV (reference sequence). Trimming stripped 2 bases from V and 9 bases from J, with 19 bases between. CDR3 residues: CASSLSSSMRDAQYF. Written as DNA, the CDR3 is TGTGCCAGCAGCTTATCCAGCAGTATGCGGGATGCCCAGTACTTC.

This clonotype has just a few counts. The genes are TRBV27 and TRBJ1-5; no clear D gene. Trimming took 11 bases from V and 1 from J, leaving 9 bases between them. The germline CDR1 and CDR2 sequences are MNHEY and SMNVEV (reference sequence). The CDR3 runs to 12 residues. For the CDR3, the DNA is TGTGCCCAGGTCGGGAGCAATCAGCCCCAGCATTTT. Its translation: CAQVGSNQPQHF.

This clonotype appeared a few times. V and J are TRBV12-3 or TRBV12-4 and TRBJ1-5, with D possibly being TRBD1 (5 bases). V was cut by 6 bases and J by 9 bases, with 21 bases left in between. The CDR3 spans 15 residues. The CDR3 sequence: CASSQQTSGPGPQHF. The CDR3 nucleotides are TGTGCCAGCAGCCAACAGACCTCGGGGCCAGGGCCCCAGCATTTT.

The chain carries TRBV7-9 and TRBJ2-3; TRBD2 is a possible D gene (5 bases). This CDR3 comprises 17 residues. Germline V gene lookup returns CDR1 SEHNR and CDR2 FQNEAQ (reference sequence). Trimming removed 5 bases from V and 2 bases from J, with 20 bases in between. This CDR3 is CASSPRGSTRNTDTQYF. The CDR3, as DNA: TGTGCCAGCAGCCCCCGAGGGAGCACGAGAAACACAGATACGCAGTATTTT.

V and J are TRBV6-1 and TRBJ2-1, with D possibly TRBD2 on 5 matching bases. Looked up from germline, CDR1 is MNHNS and CDR2 is SASEGT. The CDR3 consists of 14 residues. V dropped 6 bases and J dropped 2 bases, with 11 bases sitting between them. The CDR3: CASRTSPTYNEQFF. The DNA of the CDR3 is TGTGCCAGCAGAACTAGTCCCACCTACAATGAGCAGTTCTTC.

This clonotype occurred a few times. The V call is TRBV11-2, the J call TRBJ1-1, with D unclear. The CDR3 loop spans 15 amino acids. Deletions cut 1 base from V and 0 bases from J, with 9 bases between. Germline CDR1 and CDR2: SGHAT and FQNNGV. DNA of the CDR3: TGTGCCAGCAGCTTAGGTACAGTCATGAACACTGAAGCTTTCTTT. Encoded protein: CASSLGTVMNTEAFF.

This chain links TRBV27 with TRBJ2-7, with TRBD2 matching 7 bases. V was clipped by 8 bases and J by 7 bases; unmatched bases: 8. From germline, CDR1 is MNHEY and CDR2 SMNVEV (reference sequence). The CDR3 length is 12 residues. The CDR3 loop is CASRILGGEQYF. The CDR3 DNA reads as TGTGCCAGCCGGATATTGGGAGGGGAGCAGTACTTC.

This chain uses TRBV27 with TRBJ2-5; D might be TRBD2 (5 bases). Between the trimmed V and J ends, which lost 7 bases and 12 bases, there was a span of 18 bases. CDR3 length: 12 residues. Germline CDR1 is MNHEY and CDR2 is SMNVEV (reference sequence). The CDR3 DNA reads TGTGCCAGCACCCCGGGAACGACGGTTAAGTACTTC. This sequence encodes CASTPGTTVKYF.